The next 7 T cell receptor beta chains were all read from a single sample in a study of shared clonotypes between healthy human individuals (TCRdb year 2020). The library was obtained by the immunoSEQ multiplex PCR assay. The table was pulled from immuneACCESS by TCRdb, which kept in-frame rearrangements only. Such tables lose some clones; where checked, under half of the loss comes from unresolved V genes, and the rest has no known cause. For this sample there are a few million clones; over 85% appear just once. Of the sample, 0.35% to 0.45% falls within the top ten clones. Sequenced material: naive CD4+ T cells from PBMCs. The sample's cell subset or site label, decoded: CD45RA+ positively selected. The source of these receptors is a man between 18 and 29 years old in good health. Some clones in this sample may be carry-over from other donors' samples.

The chain is built from TRBV9 and TRBJ2-2; weak D call: TRBD2 (6 bases). V was clipped by 4 bases and J by 3 bases, with 16 bases between them. Germline V gives CDR1 SGDLS, CDR2 YYNGEE. This CDR3 spans 16 amino acids. CDR3 sequence reads: CASSPRVGSDTGELFF. The DNA of the CDR3 is TGTGCCAGCAGCCCCAGGGTCGGGAGTGACACCGGGGAGCTGTTTTTT.

This clone was counted a single time. The rearrangement joins TRBV18 to TRBJ2-6, with D tentatively TRBD1 (6 bases). The CDR3 loop spans 15 amino acids. V was clipped by 5 bases and J by 12 bases, with 20 bases between them. The germline V gene has CDR1 KGHSH and CDR2 LQKENI. CDR3 sequence (DNA): TGTGCCAGCTCATTGGACAGCTTCACCATCGGCGTCCTGACTTTC. Its translation is CASSLDSFTIGVLTF.

The chain employs TRBV11-3 and TRBJ2-3; TRBD1 matches at 8 bases. The CDR3 is 13 residues long. Germline values: CDR1 SGHNT, CDR2 YENEEA. The V segment lost 8 bases and the J segment 2 bases; nucleotides outside the gene matches: 3. The CDR3 is CASGQGDTDTQYF. The CDR3 coding sequence is TGTGCCAGCGGACAGGGTGACACAGATACGCAGTATTTT. The entire variable domain, with the rest obtained from reference TRBV11-3 and TRBJ2-3, is as follows: EAGVVQSPRYKIIEKKQPVAFWCNPISGHNTLYWYLQNLGQGPELLIRYENEEAVDDSQLPKDRFSAERLKGVDSTLKIQPAELGDSAVYLCASGQGDTDTQYFGPGTRLTVL.

The chain is built from TRBV5-1 and TRBJ1-6; 7 nucleotides align to TRBD1. Germline CDR1 reads SGHRS; CDR2 reads YFSETQ. J gave up 7 bases and V 4 bases, and 8 bases lay outside the gene matches. This CDR3 comprises 15 residues. The CDR3 sequence is CASSLMDRKNSPLHF. In DNA, the CDR3 is TGCGCCAGCAGCCTGATGGACAGGAAAAATTCACCCCTCCACTTT.

The V and J genes are TRBV2 and TRBJ2-7, with D perhaps TRBD2 (7 bases). The V end was cut by 5 bases, the J end by 7 bases, with 18 bases between. This CDR3 has 14 amino acids. Germline loops: CDR1 SNHLY, CDR2 FYNNEI. The CDR3 reads CASSTEGRGFEQYF. CDR3 sequence (DNA): TGTGCCAGCAGTACCGAGGGGAGGGGGTTTGAGCAGTACTTC.

As for this clone: The sample has other DNA sequences that encode this CDR3 too. The chain uses TRBV18 and TRBJ2-6; TRBD1 matches 7 bases. Unmatched junction bases numbered 1, after V lost 3 bases and J lost 2 bases. The CDR3 loop spans 15 amino acids. Germline V CDR1 and CDR2: KGHSH, LQKENI. The CDR3 DNA reads TGTGCCAGCTCACCTACAGGGGCTGGGGCCAACGTCCTGACTTTC. Residues: CASSPTGAGANVLTF.

This sequence joins TRBV28 and TRBJ2-3; D might be TRBD1 (5 bases). The germline V and J ends were trimmed by 6 bases and 5 bases, with 12 bases remaining between them. This CDR3 contains 13 residues. The germline V gene encodes CDR1 MDHEN and CDR2 SYDVKM. This chain's CDR3 is CASRSGMKDTQYF. In nucleotides, the CDR3 is TGTGCCAGCAGGTCAGGGATGAAAGATACGCAGTATTTT.